This T cell receptor (beta chain) was profiled in a study of blood T cell repertoires in COVID-19. The repertoire was sequenced with immunoSEQ multiplex PCR; TCRdb's copy has only in-frame clones and lacks some. Among 190,000 or so clones listed, about 86% were seen once. This CDR3 has 15 amino acids. Germline V CDR1 and CDR2: SNHLY, FYNNEI. V was shortened by 6 bases and J by 2 bases, with 17 bases between the two germline ends. Participants had their cohort set by participant-reported clinical history. This sequence joins TRBV2 and TRBJ2-7; D might be TRBD2 (5 bases). Sequenced input: PBMCs or T cells enriched from blood (not recorded which). This sequence was found in a man aged 40-55 years who had recovered from COVID-19. This chain's CDR3 is CASSSDVGVAYEQYF. The CDR3 DNA is TGTGCCAGCAGCTCGGATGTGGGAGTTGCCTACGAGCAGTACTTC.